Given below is one TCR beta chain in context. As yet, its antigen is unknown. For TCR beta, cDNA was produced by 5'RACE template switching with UMIs. TCRdb reprocessed the 5' RACE reads; each CDR3 protein has one entry and no DNA is given. The table lists around 470,000 distinct CDR3 sequences, with under 1.5% in the top ten. The CDR3 covers 15 residues. CDR1 and CDR2 from the germline V gene are SQVTM and ANQGSEA. The data were obtained in a study of T cells expressing NK-cell markers. Study as a whole: Sorted CD3+CD56+NKG2C+, CD3+CD56+NKG2C- and CD3+CD56-NKG2C+ T-cell subsets were beta-chain profiled. Study findings and constraints: NKG2C+ dominant clonotypes from 5 to 7 donors made up roughly 1.0-7.0% of CD8+ T cells. Among several donors, these clonotypes also ranked first in the CD3+CD56-NKG2C+ fraction.

V and J are TRBV29-1 and TRBJ2-1; checking the TCRdb D call of TRBD2 is not possible without DNA. This sequence was found in a woman aged 50 to 60 in good health. Material for sequencing was blood T cells: a sorted CD56 or NKG2C T cell subset, CD4+ or CD8+ T cells, or bulk PBMC T cells (not recorded which). CDR3 in amino acids: CSVAGVAGVGNEQFF.